Listed here are 23 T cell receptor beta chains from one sample, sequenced in a study of STAT3 mutations in large granular lymphocyte leukemia. Study results and caveats: At least one immunodominant TCR beta clonotype appeared in every T-cell large granular lymphocyte leukemia patient.

Only in-frame clones appear in the TCRdb table, and some are missing; sequencing was by immunoSEQ multiplex PCR. The sample consists of about 2,500 clones, nearly 50% of them appearing once. Antigens for these TCRs are unknown. Sequencing was carried out using peripheral blood mononuclear cells. The receptor set was obtained from a man between 60 and 75 years old with T-cell large granular lymphocyte leukemia. Some clones in this sample may be carry-over from other donors' samples.

The chain joins TRBV7-2 to TRBJ2-7; D is possibly TRBD2 (7 bases). The CDR3 has 16 amino acids. V shed 2 bases and J shed 0 bases, with 14 bases lying between them. The germline gives CDR1 SGHTA, CDR2 FQGNSA. The DNA of the CDR3 is TGTGCCAGCAGCTTAAGAGGGGGGGCTAGCTCCTACGAGCAGTACTTC. It encodes CASSLRGGASSYEQYF.

The chain employs TRBV7-9 and TRBJ1-5; TRBD1 matches at 7 bases. The CDR3 runs 15 residues. V trimming: 5 bases; J trimming: 5 bases; junction bases outside the gene matches: 9. Per the germline V gene, CDR1 is SEHNR and CDR2 is FQNEAQ (reference sequence). The CDR3 sequence: CASSGTAPGDQPQHF. The CDR3 DNA is TGTGCCAGCAGCGGGACAGCTCCCGGGGATCAGCCCCAGCATTTT.

This clone was found a few times. This CDR3 reads CASSLPRTYEQYF. The CDR3 DNA reads as TGTGCCAGCAGCTTACCCCGAACCTACGAGCAGTACTTC. The chain employs TRBV7-9 and TRBJ2-7; no clear D gene. This CDR3 is 13 amino acids long. Trimming shortened V by 2 bases and J by 2 bases, and 7 bases separated the two germline ends. Looked up from germline, CDR1 is SEHNR and CDR2 is FQNEAQ (reference sequence).

The chain joins TRBV18 to TRBJ1-4; 9 bases are shared with TRBD1. This CDR3 is built from 14 residues. V lost 3 bases and J lost 8; bases outside the gene matches: 4. Germline CDR1 is KGHSH and CDR2 is LQKENI. CDR3 bases: TGTGCCAGCTCACCGGGACAGGGTCCGGAAAAACTGTTTTTT. Translating it yields CASSPGQGPEKLFF.

In its sample, this clone was seen a few times. The rearrangement links TRBV6-6 to TRBJ1-5; D is ambiguous. Germline CDR1 MNHNY, CDR2 SVGAGI (reference sequence). V was pared by 5 bases and J by 7 bases, with 12 bases between. The CDR3 is 13 amino acids. The CDR3 DNA sequence: TGTGCCAGCAGTCCAAGGGTAAACCAGCCCCAGCATTTT. Amino acids: CASSPRVNQPQHF.

The J gene is TRBJ2-5, the V gene TRBV2, with D possibly matching TRBD2 (6 bases). The CDR3 loop spans 13 amino acids. V lost 11 bases, J lost 2 bases, and 15 bases lay in between. Germline CDR1 SNHLY, CDR2 FYNNEI. The DNA for the CDR3 is TGTGCCTGCTCACGGGAGATGCAAGAGACCCAGTACTTC. Translating gives CACSREMQETQYF.

The V gene is TRBV18, the J gene TRBJ2-7; D is uncertain. V lost 3 bases and J 6 bases, leaving 12 bases between the germline ends. The CDR3 covers 13 residues. Germline assignment: CDR1 KGHSH and CDR2 LQKENI. The CDR3 sequence is CASSPTPTGEQYF. As DNA, the CDR3 is TGTGCCAGCTCACCCACACCGACGGGCGAGCAGTACTTC.

The chain employs TRBV7-9 and TRBJ1-1; D not certain. The germline V gene has CDR1 SEHNR and CDR2 FQNEAQ (reference sequence). There are 12 residues in the CDR3. Trimming took 10 bases from V and 1 from J, leaving 10 bases between them. The CDR3 is CAITAWNTEAFF. The CDR3 DNA reads TGTGCCATCACGGCTTGGAACACTGAAGCTTTCTTT.

CDR3 DNA sequence: TGTGCCAGCACTCTACGGACAGGGAACACCGGGGAGCTGTTTTTT. Its protein product is CASTLRTGNTGELFF. This chain connects TRBV7-9 to TRBJ2-2; TRBD1 matches 7 bases. V dropped 7 bases and J dropped 1; count of bases not matched to a gene: 6. Germline V lookup: CDR1 SEHNR, CDR2 FQNEAQ (reference sequence). The CDR3 is 15 amino acids.

This clone was picked up one time. V and J are TRBV29-1 and TRBJ1-4; D is ambiguous. CDR3 size: 14 residues. CDR1 SQVTM and CDR2 ANQGSEA come from the germline V gene. V was clipped by 4 bases and J by 4 bases, with 13 bases between them. The CDR3 coding sequence is TGCAGCGTTGGGGCCTCTTGGGGTAATGAAAAACTGTTTTTT. This gives the protein CSVGASWGNEKLFF.

This clone was counted between two and nine times. The chain is built from TRBV7-2 and TRBJ2-5; unclear D gene. V was cut by 2 bases and J by 4 bases, with 8 bases left in between. Germline V gene lookup returns CDR1 SGHTA and CDR2 FQGNSA. This CDR3 has 13 residues. CDR3 nucleotide sequence: TGTGCCAGCAGCTTATTCCTAGGAGAGACCCAGTACTTC. Amino acids: CASSLFLGETQYF.

The chain carries TRBV7-9 and TRBJ2-5; 11 bases agree with TRBD2. This CDR3 is built from 15 residues. The V segment lost 2 bases and the J segment 5 bases; nucleotides outside the gene matches: 4. Germline V gene sequence: CDR1 SEHNR, CDR2 FQNEAQ (reference sequence). CDR3 residues: CASSLRTSGRETQYF. The CDR3 DNA sequence: TGTGCCAGCAGCTTAAGGACTAGCGGGCGGGAGACCCAGTACTTC.

CDR3 nucleotides: TGTGCCTGGAATGGCCAGGGGGCGGGTCAGCCCCAGCATTTT. As protein: CAWNGQGAGQPQHF. The V call is TRBV30, the J call TRBJ1-5, with TRBD1 identical over 8 bases. V shed 4 bases and J 6 bases; nucleotides not matched to a gene: 8. The CDR3 extends over 14 amino acids. The V gene's germline CDR1 is GTSNPN and CDR2 SVGIG (reference sequence).

The V and J genes are TRBV5-1 and TRBJ2-7, with TRBD1 identical over 8 bases. Germline CDR1 and CDR2: SGHRS and YFSETQ. Trimming cost V 4 bases and J 0 bases; bases outside gene matches: 9. This CDR3 spans 16 amino acids. In DNA form, the CDR3 reads TGCGCCAGCAGCCCCAAACCGGGACAGGCCTCCTACGAGCAGTACTTC. Its translation: CASSPKPGQASYEQYF.

Judged by abundance, this clone is hyperexpanded. The rearrangement joins TRBV6-5 to TRBJ1-2; D not certain. Trimming removed 6 bases from V and 4 bases from J, with 15 bases in between. This CDR3 spans 14 amino acids. The germline V gene encodes CDR1 MNHEY and CDR2 SVGAGI. Here the CDR3 DNA reads TGTGCCAGCAGCCCCCATACAGACGGCTATGGCTACACCTTC. This sequence encodes CASSPHTDGYGYTF.

Here the CDR3 DNA reads TGTGCCAGCAGCGCGTCCGGGACAGGGGTCTACGAGCAGTACTTC. Translated: CASSASGTGVYEQYF. The V gene is TRBV9, the J gene TRBJ2-7; 10 nucleotides agree with TRBD1. CDR3 length equals 15 residues. The V gene end was trimmed by 3 bases and the J gene end by 3 bases; junction bases not matched to a gene: 6. Germline CDR1 SGDLS, CDR2 YYNGEE.

This clone is deemed medium-sized. The V gene is TRBV28, the J gene TRBJ1-1; tentatively, D is TRBD1 (5 bases). The germline V gene has CDR1 MDHEN and CDR2 SYDVKM. V was pared by 1 base and J by 10 bases, with 16 bases between. The CDR3 sequence is 14 residues long. The CDR3 is CASSLLGDGRGAFF. The CDR3 DNA sequence: TGTGCCAGCAGTTTATTAGGGGACGGGAGGGGAGCTTTCTTT.

This chain joins TRBV29-1 and TRBJ1-2, with TRBD1 identical over 8 bases. The trim removed 7 bases at V and 8 bases at J, leaving 15 bases unmatched. The CDR3 contains 14 residues. Germline V gene sequence: CDR1 SQVTM, CDR2 ANQGSEA. CDR3 loop: CSALIPGGLSGYTF. CDR3 nucleotides: TGCAGCGCCCTCATCCCAGGGGGCTTGAGCGGCTACACCTTC.

This chain connects TRBV7-9 to TRBJ2-3, with 7 bases that match TRBD2. The CDR3 is 16 amino acids. The germline V gene has CDR1 SEHNR and CDR2 FQNEAQ (reference sequence). V shed 2 bases and J 3 bases; nucleotides not matched to a gene: 8. DNA of the CDR3: TGTGCCAGCAGCTTAAAACAGACACTAGCGACAGATACGCAGTATTTT. Amino acids: CASSLKQTLATDTQYF. The entire variable domain, with the rest obtained from reference TRBV7-9 and TRBJ2-3, is as follows: DTGVSQNPRHKITKRGQNVTFRCDPISEHNRLYWYRQTLGQGPEFLTYFQNEAQLEKSRLLSDRFSAERPKGSFSTLEIQRTEQGDSAMYLCASSLKQTLATDTQYFGPGTRLTVL.

This clone occurred a few times. The J gene is TRBJ1-2, the V gene TRBV7-9; no definite D call. The V gene's germline CDR1 is SEHNR and CDR2 FQNEAQ (reference sequence). The CDR3 sequence is 12 residues long. Trimming removed 5 bases from V and 1 base from J, with 5 bases in between. The CDR3 is CASSPINYGYTF. DNA for the CDR3: TGTGCCAGCAGCCCCATTAACTATGGCTACACCTTC.

The chain has TRBV29-1 and TRBJ1-3, with 9 bases identical to TRBD1. Germline values: CDR1 SQVTM, CDR2 ANQGSEA. The J segment lost 4 bases and the V segment lost 5 bases, leaving 3 bases of the junction unmatched. CDR3 size: 13 residues. CDR3 sequence reads: CSVRQGGGNTIYF. CDR3 DNA sequence: TGCAGCGTTCGACAGGGGGGCGGAAACACCATATATTTT.

This clone showed up just once. This chain uses TRBV5-1 with TRBJ2-7; perhaps TRBD2 as D (5 bases). This CDR3 has 14 residues. V gave up 0 bases and J gave up 1 base, with 8 bases separating them. The germline V gene has CDR1 SGHRS and CDR2 YFSETQ. Here the CDR3 DNA reads TGCGCCAGCAGCTTGGGCGGGCGGTCCTACGAGCAGTACTTC. As protein: CASSLGGRSYEQYF.

This clone was detected a few times. This rearrangement joins TRBV10-3 to TRBJ2-7; unclear D gene. Germline V gene sequence: CDR1 ENHRY, CDR2 SYGVKD. V lost 1 base to trimming and J lost 3 bases, with 1 base between them. This CDR3 spans 11 amino acids. DNA of the CDR3: TGTGCCATCAGTGAGTACTACGAGCAGTACTTC. Translation: CAISEYYEQYF.